The 23 T cell receptor beta chains reported below all come from one sample, sequenced in a study of T cells in Graves' hyperthyroidism and ophthalmopathy. Authors of the study amplified TCR beta CDR3 regions from RNA transcripts. Using the HTBI primer set, a first-round RT-PCR was run on the TCR CDR3. TCRdb independently ran MiXCR on the multiplex PCR reads; one entry per CDR3 protein. Of roughly 400,000 distinct CDR3 sequences detected, around an eighth appear once; the ten largest clones hold 28%. Sequencing was performed on blood. These receptors all come from a man aged 45-65 years with Graves' ophthalmopathy.

This clonotype occurred a few times. V gene TRBV3-1 combines with J gene TRBJ1-5, with a tentative D call TRBD1 (5 bases). Germline CDR1 is LGHDT and CDR2 is YNNKEL (reference sequence). Between the trimmed V and J ends, which lost 0 bases and 2 bases, there was a span of 11 bases. The length of the CDR3 is 16 residues. CDR3 region: CASSQDPGGGNQPQHF. As DNA, the CDR3 is TGTGCCAGCAGCCAAGATCCCGGGGGTGGCAATCAGCCCCAGCATTTT.

This chain's CDR3 is CASSGDPNYGYTF. The CDR3 bases are TGTGCCAGCAGCGGGGACCCAAACTATGGCTACACCTTC. The chain joins TRBV5-4 to TRBJ1-2, with D possibly matching TRBD1 (5 bases). Per the germline V gene, CDR1 is SGHNT and CDR2 is YYREEE (reference sequence). This CDR3 contains 13 residues. Trimming stripped 4 bases from V and 2 bases from J, with 9 bases between. Looking up the rest from reference TRBV5-4 and TRBJ1-2 gives the full variable domain: ETGVTQSPTHLIKTRGQQVTLRCSSQSGHNTVSWYQQALGQGPQFIFQYYREEENGRGNFPPRFSGLQFPNYSSELNVNALELDDSALYLCASSGDPNYGYTFGSGTRLTVV.

This clonotype has at least ten counts. The gene calls are TRBV7-9 and TRBJ2-2; D is uncertain. This CDR3 comprises 15 residues. V lost 1 base and J 3 bases, leaving 9 bases between the germline ends. The V gene's germline CDR1 is SEHNR and CDR2 FQNEAQ (reference sequence). This CDR3 is CASSLGAEYTGELFF. The CDR3 DNA is TGTGCCAGCAGCTTAGGGGCGGAGTACACCGGGGAGCTGTTTTTT. The variable domain in full, with the rest retrieved from reference TRBV7-9 and TRBJ2-2, is DTGVSQNPRHKITKRGQNVTFRCDPISEHNRLYWYRQTLGQGPEFLTYFQNEAQLEKSRLLSDRFSAERPKGSFSTLEIQRTEQGDSAMYLCASSLGAEYTGELFFGEGSRLTVL.

This clonotype came up a few times. One base away lies a much larger clone, so this may be a sequencing read error. The J gene is TRBJ1-1, the V gene TRBV11-2; D not certain. The CDR3 extends over 14 amino acids. Per germline, CDR1 SGHAT and CDR2 FQNNGV. The CDR3 sequence is CVSSLGRGNTEAFF. CDR3 nucleotide sequence: TGTGTCAGCAGCTTAGGGAGAGGGAACACTGAAGCTTTCTTT.

The rearrangement links TRBV5-1 to TRBJ2-5; TRBD2 might be the D (6 bases). In germline, CDR1 is SGHRS, CDR2 YFSETQ. Trimming shortened V by 4 bases and J by 4 bases, and 17 bases separated the two germline ends. There are 15 residues in the CDR3. The CDR3 region has the DNA TGCGCCAGCAGCCTTCAAATAGCGGTTGGAGAGACCCAGTACTTC. Encoded protein: CASSLQIAVGETQYF.

This clonotype was observed many times. Here the CDR3 DNA reads TGTGCCAGCAGGAGGGACTCCTACAATGAGCAGTTCTTC. Translated: CASRRDSYNEQFF. The chain joins TRBV14 to TRBJ2-1; possibly TRBD2 for D (5 bases). Germline V gives CDR1 SGHDN, CDR2 FVKESK. The CDR3 is made up of 13 amino acids. V was pared by 6 bases and J by 0 bases, with 6 bases between.

This clonotype has at least ten counts. The V and J genes are TRBV20-1 and TRBJ1-5; TRBD1 is a possible D gene (5 bases). Trimming cost V 0 bases and J 8 bases, with 17 bases left between them. Germline V gene sequence: CDR1 DFQATT, CDR2 SNEGSKA (reference sequence). The CDR3 totals 15 residues. The DNA of the CDR3 is TGCAGTGCTAGAGACAGGGCGGGATGGGATGAGCCCCAGCATTTT. Residues: CSARDRAGWDEPQHF.

This clonotype occurred many times. The V call is TRBV28, the J call TRBJ1-6, with D possibly being TRBD1 (5 bases). This CDR3 contains 15 residues. The V and J ends lost 4 bases and 3 bases respectively, with 10 bases between them. CDR1 is MDHEN, CDR2 SYDVKM, per germline. The CDR3 is CASSSQTVYNSPLHF. CDR3 bases: TGTGCCAGCAGTTCTCAGACAGTCTATAATTCACCCCTCCACTTT.

The V gene is TRBV5-5, the J gene TRBJ2-2; 12 bases align to TRBD2. After removal of 4 bases from V and 4 bases from J, the junction contained 5 bases not matched to a gene. This CDR3 has 16 amino acids. CDR1 and CDR2 from the germline V gene are SGHKS and YYEKEE (reference sequence). The CDR3 sequence: CASSILAGGPTGELFF. The CDR3 DNA sequence: TGTGCCAGCAGCATACTAGCGGGAGGTCCCACCGGGGAGCTGTTTTTT.

This clonotype turned up a few times. The chain joins TRBV28 to TRBJ1-4; no clear D. The CDR3 spans 15 residues. V was trimmed by 2 bases and J by 0 bases, leaving 7 bases between them. The germline CDR1 and CDR2 sequences are MDHEN and SYDVKM. This CDR3 reads CASSLAGTTNEKLFF. The CDR3 bases are TGTGCCAGCAGTTTAGCTGGGACAACTAATGAAAAACTGTTTTTT.

The chain couples TRBV7-9 to TRBJ1-4; D is uncertain. There are 15 residues in the CDR3. The germline V gene has CDR1 SEHNR and CDR2 FQNEAQ (reference sequence). Trimming removed 5 bases at V and 0 bases at J, with 10 bases between. The CDR3 nucleotides read TGTGCCAGCAGCCCGAGTCTTGCAACTAATGAAAAACTGTTTTTT. Protein product: CASSPSLATNEKLFF.

This clonotype was detected ten times or more. V is TRBV18 and J is TRBJ2-5, with 13 bases aligning to TRBD2. CDR3 length equals 15 residues. V gave up 2 bases and J gave up 13 bases; unmatched junction bases: 10. Germline V gene data show CDR1 as KGHSH and CDR2 as LQKENI. The CDR3 reads CASSPNQTSGRIRYF. Written as DNA, the CDR3 is TGTGCCAGCTCACCAAACCAGACTAGCGGGAGGATTCGGTACTTC.

This clonotype was seen only a few times. The V call is TRBV9, the J call TRBJ2-4; a weak D match, TRBD1 (6 bases). The CDR3 runs 15 residues. Trimming left V 8 bases short and J 0 bases short, with 15 bases between. CDR1 and CDR2 (germline): SGDLS, YYNGEE. The CDR3: CARQGRVVAKNIQYF. The CDR3 coding sequence is TGTGCCAGGCAGGGGAGAGTAGTAGCCAAAAACATTCAGTACTTC. The full variable domain, rest sourced from reference TRBV9 and TRBJ2-4, is DSGVTQTPKHLITATGQRVTLRCSPRSGDLSVYWYQQSLDQGLQFLIQYYNGEERAKGNILERFSAQQFPDLHSELNLSSLELGDSALYFCARQGRVVAKNIQYFGAGTRLSVL.

This clonotype was detected only a few times. The chain employs TRBV10-2 and TRBJ1-4; TRBD1 matches at 7 bases. The CDR3 covers 13 residues. CDR1 is WSHSY and CDR2 is SAAADI in the germline V gene. V dropped 11 bases and J dropped 6; count of bases not matched to a gene: 9. CDR3 loop: CAAGAGGYEKLFF. The CDR3 DNA follows: TGCGCCGCCGGGGCAGGGGGTTATGAAAAACTGTTTTTT.

This clonotype was counted ten times or more. The rearrangement links TRBV18 to TRBJ2-1; D is ambiguous. The germline V and J ends were trimmed by 5 bases and 9 bases, with 14 bases remaining between them. Germline CDR1 is KGHSH and CDR2 is LQKENI. The CDR3 spans 13 residues. This CDR3 is CASSADFGLEQFF. In nucleotides, the CDR3 is TGTGCCAGCTCAGCGGATTTCGGGCTTGAGCAGTTCTTC.

This clonotype has ten or more counts. This chain uses TRBV11-2 with TRBJ2-1, with 7 bases lining up with TRBD2. Germline loops: CDR1 SGHAT, CDR2 FQNNGV. V shed 5 bases, J shed 3 bases, and the junction held 13 bases outside the gene matches. The CDR3 extends over 17 amino acids. Here the CDR3 DNA reads TGTGCCAGCAGCCGGGAGGCAACTCGCAGTTTCTACAATGAGCAGTTCTTC. Protein: CASSREATRSFYNEQFF.

In its sample, this clonotype was seen a few times. V gene TRBV29-1 combines with J gene TRBJ2-1; 8 bases agree with TRBD2. The CDR3 is 13 amino acids. With V trimmed by 4 bases and J by 10 bases, 9 bases remained unmatched. Germline assignment: CDR1 SQVTM and CDR2 ANQGSEA. The DNA of the CDR3 is TGCAGCGTTGCCGGGAGGGTCGAAGGAGAGCAGTTCTTC. It codes for CSVAGRVEGEQFF.

This chain uses TRBV28 with TRBJ2-1, with D tentatively TRBD1 or TRBD2 (5 bases each). Trimming took off 1 base at V and 4 bases at J, with 14 bases between the two ends. CDR3 size: 16 residues. The germline gives CDR1 MDHEN, CDR2 SYDVKM. The CDR3 reads CASSLFRGTGYNEQFF. The CDR3 nucleotides read TGTGCCAGCAGTTTATTCCGGGGCACTGGGTACAATGAGCAGTTCTTC. Combining the CDR3 with reference TRBV28 and TRBJ2-1 gives the whole variable domain DVKVTQSSRYLVKRTGEKVFLECVQDMDHENMFWYRQDPGLGLRLIYFSYDVKMKEKGDIPEGYSVSREKKERFSLILESASTNQTSMYLCASSLFRGTGYNEQFFGPGTRLTVL.

The chain employs TRBV15 and TRBJ1-2, with no clear D. Germline loops: CDR1 LNHNV, CDR2 YYDKDF (reference sequence). The length of the CDR3 is 14 residues. Trimming shortened V by 0 bases and J by 1 base, and 6 bases separated the two germline ends. Written as DNA, the CDR3 is TGTGCCACCAGCAGAGACGGCATTAACTATGGCTACACCTTC. It codes for CATSRDGINYGYTF.

In its sample, this clonotype was seen many times. The gene calls are TRBV27 and TRBJ1-2; 8 nucleotides match TRBD1. V lost 2 bases to trimming and J lost 4 bases; unmatched junction nucleotides: 6. From germline, CDR1 is MNHEY and CDR2 SMNVEV (reference sequence). The CDR3 length is 15 residues. The CDR3: CASSLGQGAFYGYTF. For the CDR3, the DNA is TGTGCCAGCAGTTTAGGGCAGGGGGCGTTCTATGGCTACACCTTC.

Turning to this clonotype: A much bigger clone sits one base away, suggesting this may be a read error. This sequence joins TRBV6-2 or TRBV6-3 and TRBJ2-7; 9 bases map to TRBD2. Germline assignment: CDR1 MNHEY and CDR2 SVGEGT. J lost 2 bases, V lost 5 bases, and 7 bases had no gene match. The CDR3 covers 15 residues. The CDR3 sequence is CASSDQGGRAYEQYF. DNA for the CDR3: TGTGCCAGCAGTGACCAGGGCGGGAGGGCCTACGAGCAGTACTTC.

The chain combines TRBV6-1 with TRBJ1-1; D gene unclear. This CDR3 is built from 15 residues. Per germline, CDR1 MNHNS and CDR2 SASEGT. Trimming cost V 5 bases and J 0 bases, with 13 bases left between them. CDR3 nucleotides: TGTGCCAGCAGTCGCTCGGGGAGGATGAACACTGAAGCTTTCTTT. Protein sequence: CASSRSGRMNTEAFF.

This clonotype was found many times. The gene calls are TRBV12-3 or TRBV12-4 and TRBJ2-7, with D possibly matching TRBD2 (5 bases). The V gene lost 3 bases and the J gene lost 6 bases, with 12 bases spanning the gap. The CDR3 extends over 13 amino acids. Here the CDR3 DNA reads TGTGCCAGCAGTTTGCCCCCGGGGTCCGAGCAGTACTTC. Translation: CASSLPPGSEQYF.